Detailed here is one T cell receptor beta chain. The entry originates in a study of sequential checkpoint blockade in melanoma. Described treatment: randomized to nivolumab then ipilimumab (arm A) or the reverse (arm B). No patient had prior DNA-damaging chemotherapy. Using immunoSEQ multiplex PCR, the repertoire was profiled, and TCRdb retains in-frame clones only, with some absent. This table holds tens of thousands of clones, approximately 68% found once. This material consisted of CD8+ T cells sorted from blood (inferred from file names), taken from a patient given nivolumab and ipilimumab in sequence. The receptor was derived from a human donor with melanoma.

For the CDR3, the DNA is TGTGCCAGCAGTACCGGACAGGGGATGCAAGTCGAGCAGTACGTC. Residues: CASSTGQGMQVEQYV. V usage is TRBV2 and J usage is TRBJ2-7; TRBD1 matches at 9 bases. Germline CDR1 is SNHLY and CDR2 is FYNNEI. V gave up 5 bases and J gave up 6 bases; unmatched junction bases: 11. The CDR3 has 15 residues.